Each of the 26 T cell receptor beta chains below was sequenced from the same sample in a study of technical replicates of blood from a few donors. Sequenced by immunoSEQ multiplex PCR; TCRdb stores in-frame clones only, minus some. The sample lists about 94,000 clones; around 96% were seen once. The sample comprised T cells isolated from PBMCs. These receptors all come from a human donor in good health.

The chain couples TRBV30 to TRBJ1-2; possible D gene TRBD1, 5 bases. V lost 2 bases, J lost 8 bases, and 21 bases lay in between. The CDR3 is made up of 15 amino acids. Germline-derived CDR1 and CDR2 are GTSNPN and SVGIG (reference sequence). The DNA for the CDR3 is TGTGCCTGGAGTCACGCGGGGAACGCAGGGAGGGGCTACACCTTC. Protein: CAWSHAGNAGRGYTF.

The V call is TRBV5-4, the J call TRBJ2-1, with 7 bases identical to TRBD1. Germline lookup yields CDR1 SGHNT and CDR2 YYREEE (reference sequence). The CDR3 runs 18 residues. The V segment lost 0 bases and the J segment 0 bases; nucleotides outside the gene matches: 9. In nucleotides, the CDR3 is TGTGCCAGCAGCTTGGCGACGGGGACAGAGAGCTCCTACAATGAGCAGTTCTTC. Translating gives CASSLATGTESSYNEQFF.

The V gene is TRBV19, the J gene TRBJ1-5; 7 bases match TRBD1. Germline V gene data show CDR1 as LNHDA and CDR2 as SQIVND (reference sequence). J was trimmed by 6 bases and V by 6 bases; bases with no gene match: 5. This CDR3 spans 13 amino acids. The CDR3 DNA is TGTGCCAGTAGACAGGGGAACAGTCAGCCCCAGCATTTT. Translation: CASRQGNSQPQHF.

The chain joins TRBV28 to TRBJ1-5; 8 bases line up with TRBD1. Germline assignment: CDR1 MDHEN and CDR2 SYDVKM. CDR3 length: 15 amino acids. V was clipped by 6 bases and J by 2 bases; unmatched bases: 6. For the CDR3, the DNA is TGTGCCAGCAGCTATAAGACAGGGGGCAATCAGCCCCAGCATTTT. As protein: CASSYKTGGNQPQHF.

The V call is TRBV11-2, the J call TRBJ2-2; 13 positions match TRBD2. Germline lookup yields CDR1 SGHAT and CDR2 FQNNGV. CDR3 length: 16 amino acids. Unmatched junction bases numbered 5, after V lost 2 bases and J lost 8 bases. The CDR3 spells CASSLPGLAGAGELFF. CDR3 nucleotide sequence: TGTGCCAGCAGCTTACCCGGACTAGCGGGGGCGGGGGAGCTGTTTTTT.

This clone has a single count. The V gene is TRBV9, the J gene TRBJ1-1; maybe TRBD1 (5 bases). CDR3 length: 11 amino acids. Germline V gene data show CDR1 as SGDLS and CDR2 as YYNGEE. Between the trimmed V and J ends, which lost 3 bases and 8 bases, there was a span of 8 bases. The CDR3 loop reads CASSAGGEAFF. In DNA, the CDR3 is TGTGCCAGCAGCGCGGGGGGAGAAGCTTTCTTT.

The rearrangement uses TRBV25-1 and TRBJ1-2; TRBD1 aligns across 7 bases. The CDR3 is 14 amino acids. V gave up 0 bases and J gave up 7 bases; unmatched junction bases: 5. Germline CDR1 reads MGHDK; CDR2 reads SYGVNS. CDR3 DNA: TGTGCCAGCAGTGAATATGGGACAGTAAGTGGCTACACCTTC. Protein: CASSEYGTVSGYTF.

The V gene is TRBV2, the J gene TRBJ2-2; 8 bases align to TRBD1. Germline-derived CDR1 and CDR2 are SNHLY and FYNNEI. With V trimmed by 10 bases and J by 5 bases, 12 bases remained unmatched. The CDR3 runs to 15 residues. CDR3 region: CATVGRTGLTGELFF. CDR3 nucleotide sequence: TGTGCCACAGTTGGAAGGACAGGGTTGACCGGGGAGCTGTTTTTT. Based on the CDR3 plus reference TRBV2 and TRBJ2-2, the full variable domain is EPEVTQTPSHQVTQMGQEVILRCVPISNHLYFYWYRQILGQKVEFLVSFYNNEISEKSEIFDDQFSVERPDGSNFTLKIRSTKLEDSAMYFCATVGRTGLTGELFFGEGSRLTVL.

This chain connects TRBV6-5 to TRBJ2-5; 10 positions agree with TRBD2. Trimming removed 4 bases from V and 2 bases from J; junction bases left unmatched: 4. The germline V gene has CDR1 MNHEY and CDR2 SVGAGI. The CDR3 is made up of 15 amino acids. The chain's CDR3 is CASSSGSGGQETQYF. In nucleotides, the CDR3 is TGTGCCAGCAGTTCAGGTAGCGGGGGGCAAGAGACCCAGTACTTC.

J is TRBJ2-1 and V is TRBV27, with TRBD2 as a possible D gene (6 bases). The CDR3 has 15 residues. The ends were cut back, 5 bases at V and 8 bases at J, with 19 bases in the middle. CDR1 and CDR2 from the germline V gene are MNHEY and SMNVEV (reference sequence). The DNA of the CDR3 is TGTGCCAGCAGTCTAAGAGGTGGGGACTTCGATGAGCAGTTCTTC. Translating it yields CASSLRGGDFDEQFF.

In nucleotides, the CDR3 is TGTGCCAGCAGCTTGGAGACCGGGACAGTCAAAAACATTCAGTACTTC. Residues: CASSLETGTVKNIQYF. The rearrangement uses TRBV5-6 and TRBJ2-4; 7 bases are shared with TRBD1. Germline values: CDR1 SGHDT, CDR2 YYEEEE. The CDR3 loop spans 16 amino acids. V was clipped by 0 bases and J by 3 bases; unmatched bases: 6.

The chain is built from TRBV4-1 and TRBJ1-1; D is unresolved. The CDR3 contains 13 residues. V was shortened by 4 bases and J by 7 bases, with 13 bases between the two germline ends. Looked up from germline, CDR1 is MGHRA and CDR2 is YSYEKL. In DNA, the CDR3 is TGCGCCAGCAGCCCCCTAGACGGTCTTGAAGCTTTCTTT. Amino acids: CASSPLDGLEAFF.

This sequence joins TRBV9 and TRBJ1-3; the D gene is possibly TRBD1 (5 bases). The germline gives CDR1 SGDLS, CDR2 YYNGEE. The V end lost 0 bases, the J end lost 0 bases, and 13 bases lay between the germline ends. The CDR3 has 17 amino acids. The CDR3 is CASSVELAGPSGNTIYF. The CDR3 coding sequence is TGTGCCAGCAGCGTAGAACTGGCAGGGCCCTCTGGAAACACCATATATTTT.

CDR3: CASSLLLRTENSYEQYF. The CDR3 DNA is TGTGCCAGCAGTTTATTACTGAGGACAGAAAACTCCTACGAGCAGTACTTC. The rearrangement links TRBV28 to TRBJ2-7; weak D call: TRBD1 (6 bases). The V gene lost 1 base and the J gene lost 0 bases, with 16 bases spanning the gap. There are 17 residues in the CDR3. The V gene's germline CDR1 is MDHEN and CDR2 SYDVKM.

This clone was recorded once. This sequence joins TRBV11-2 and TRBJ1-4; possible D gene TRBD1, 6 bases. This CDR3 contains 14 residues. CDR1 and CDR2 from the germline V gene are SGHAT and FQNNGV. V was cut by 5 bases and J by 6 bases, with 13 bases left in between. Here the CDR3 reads CASSRRGRDEKLFF. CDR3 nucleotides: TGTGCCAGCAGCCGAAGGGGGAGGGATGAAAAACTGTTTTTT.

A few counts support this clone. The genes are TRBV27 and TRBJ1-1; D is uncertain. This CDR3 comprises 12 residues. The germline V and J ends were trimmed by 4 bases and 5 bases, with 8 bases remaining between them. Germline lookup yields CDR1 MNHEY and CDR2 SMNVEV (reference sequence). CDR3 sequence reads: CASSSAGTEAFF. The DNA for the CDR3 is TGTGCCAGCAGTTCCGCAGGAACTGAAGCTTTCTTT.

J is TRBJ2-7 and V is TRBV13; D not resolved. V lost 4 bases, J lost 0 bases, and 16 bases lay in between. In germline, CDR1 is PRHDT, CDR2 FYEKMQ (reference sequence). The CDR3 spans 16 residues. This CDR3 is CASSSGLYASSYEQYF. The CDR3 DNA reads TGTGCCAGCAGCTCAGGCCTCTACGCTAGCTCCTACGAGCAGTACTTC.

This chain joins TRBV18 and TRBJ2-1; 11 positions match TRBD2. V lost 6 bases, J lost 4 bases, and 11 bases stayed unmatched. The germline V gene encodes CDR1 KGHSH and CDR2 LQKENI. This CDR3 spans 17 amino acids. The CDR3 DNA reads TGTGCCAGCTCGCCGGCCGGGACTAGCGGTTTTTACAATGAGCAGTTCTTC. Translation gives CASSPAGTSGFYNEQFF.

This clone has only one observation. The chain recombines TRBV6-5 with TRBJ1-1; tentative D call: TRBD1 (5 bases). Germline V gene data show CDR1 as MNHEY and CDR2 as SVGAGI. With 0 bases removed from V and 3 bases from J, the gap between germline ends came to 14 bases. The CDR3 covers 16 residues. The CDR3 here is CASSYSAGSVDTEAFF. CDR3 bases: TGTGCCAGCAGTTACTCAGCAGGGTCGGTGGACACTGAAGCTTTCTTT.

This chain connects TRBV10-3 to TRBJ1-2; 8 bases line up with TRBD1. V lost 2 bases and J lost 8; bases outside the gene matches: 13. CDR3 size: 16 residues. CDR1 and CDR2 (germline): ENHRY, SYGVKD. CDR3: CAISEETGARSNGYTF. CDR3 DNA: TGTGCCATCAGTGAGGAGACAGGGGCCCGTTCTAACGGCTACACCTTC.

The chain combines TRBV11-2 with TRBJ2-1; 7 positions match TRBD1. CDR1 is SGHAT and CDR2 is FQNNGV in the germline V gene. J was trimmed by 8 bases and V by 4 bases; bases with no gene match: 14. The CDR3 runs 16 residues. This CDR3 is CASSSPSGRGYYEQFF. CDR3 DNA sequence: TGTGCCAGCAGCTCCCCGTCAGGCAGGGGGTACTATGAGCAGTTCTTC. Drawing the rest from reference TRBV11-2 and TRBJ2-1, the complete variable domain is EAGVAQSPRYKIIEKRQSVAFWCNPISGHATLYWYQQILGQGPKLLIQFQNNGVVDDSQLPKDRFSAERLKGVDSTLKIQPAKLEDSAVYLCASSSPSGRGYYEQFFGPGTRLTVL.

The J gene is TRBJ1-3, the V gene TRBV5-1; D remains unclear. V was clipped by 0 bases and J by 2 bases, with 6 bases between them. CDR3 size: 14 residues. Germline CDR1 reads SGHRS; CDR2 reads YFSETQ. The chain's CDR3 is CASSLERAGNTIYF. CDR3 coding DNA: TGCGCCAGCAGCTTGGAGAGGGCTGGAAACACCATATATTTT.

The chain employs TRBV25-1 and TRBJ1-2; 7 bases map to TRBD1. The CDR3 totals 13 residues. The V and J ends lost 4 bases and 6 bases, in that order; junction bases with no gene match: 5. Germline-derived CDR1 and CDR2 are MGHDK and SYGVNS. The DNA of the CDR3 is TGTGCCAGCAGTGTCCAGGGGGTCGATGGCTACACCTTC. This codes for CASSVQGVDGYTF.

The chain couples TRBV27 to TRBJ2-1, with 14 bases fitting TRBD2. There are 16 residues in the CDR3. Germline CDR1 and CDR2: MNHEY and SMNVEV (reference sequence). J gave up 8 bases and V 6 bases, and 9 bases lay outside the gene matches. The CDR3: CASSQPPGLAGDEQFF. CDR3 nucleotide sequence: TGTGCCAGCAGCCAACCGCCGGGACTAGCGGGGGATGAGCAGTTCTTC.

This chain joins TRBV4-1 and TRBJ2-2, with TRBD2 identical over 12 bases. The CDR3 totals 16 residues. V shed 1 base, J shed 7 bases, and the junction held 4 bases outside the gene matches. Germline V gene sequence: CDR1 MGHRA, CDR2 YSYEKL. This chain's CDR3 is CASSQGLAGGFGELFF. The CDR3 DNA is TGCGCCAGCAGCCAAGGTCTAGCGGGAGGGTTCGGGGAGCTGTTTTTT.

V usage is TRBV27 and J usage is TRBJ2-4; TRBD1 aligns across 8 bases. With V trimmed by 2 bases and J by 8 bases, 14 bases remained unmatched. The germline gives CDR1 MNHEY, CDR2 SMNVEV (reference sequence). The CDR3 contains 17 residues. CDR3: CASSLDQPGQGRDIQYF. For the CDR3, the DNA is TGTGCCAGCAGTTTAGACCAGCCCGGACAGGGTAGGGACATTCAGTACTTC.